This T cell receptor (beta chain) was found in a study of blood T cell repertoires in COVID-19. Study summary: Specimens from acute and convalescent COVID-19 originated in the United States, Italy and Spain.

Authors' data handling: Quantification of nucleated cells was approximated via reference gene primer amplification. Measured with immunoSEQ multiplex PCR; TCRdb has only the in-frame clones, and not every one. That table furnishes V, J and clone size, whereas the DNA furnished D and trimming. The sample lists over 90,000 clones, nearly 90% occurring once. Germline V gene sequence: CDR1 SGHTA, CDR2 FQGNSA. Trimming took off 1 base at V and 0 bases at J, with 8 bases between the two ends. This CDR3 is 15 amino acids long. The sequence was obtained from a man aged 50-59 years in a cohort sampled during active COVID-19. The specimen sequenced was peripheral blood. The genes are TRBV7-2 and TRBJ2-3; D possibly corresponds to TRBD2 (6 bases). The CDR3 protein is CASSLGGDSTDTQYF. CDR3 coding DNA: TGTGCCAGCAGCTTAGGGGGGGACAGCACAGATACGCAGTATTTT.